This TCR beta chain is drawn from a study of blood T cell repertoires in COVID-19. Per the original methods: The authors estimated nucleated cell counts from reference gene primer amplification. The assay was immunoSEQ multiplex PCR, and TCRdb's table has in-frame clones only and misses some. That table furnishes V, J and clone size, whereas the DNA furnished D and trimming. The table has roughly 410,000 clones, more than 80% seen once. There are 18 residues in the CDR3. The germline CDR1 and CDR2 sequences are SGHAT and FQNNGV. The V and J ends lost 5 bases and 6 bases, in that order; junction bases with no gene match: 16.

The receptor comes from a man in his forties with acute or convalescent COVID-19. The sequencing input was peripheral blood. This sequence joins TRBV11-2 and TRBJ1-4; TRBD1 matches at 9 bases. CDR3 nucleotides: TGTGCCAGCAGCCCCCATCCTGGGGGGGACAGGGCCTATGAAAAACTGTTTTTT. Residues: CASSPHPGGDRAYEKLFF.